Below, 21 T cell receptor beta chains from the same sample are listed, as sequenced in a study of control samples from healthy donors and cancer patients. Clones were read by immunoSEQ multiplex PCR, and TCRdb kept only the in-frame ones, dropping some. The repertoire holds about 120,000 clones, with 80% to 95% as singletons. The sequenced material came from blood. The receptors here all came from a man aged 35 to 55 in good health.

The V gene is TRBV11-2, the J gene TRBJ2-1; TRBD1 aligns across 8 bases. Looked up from germline, CDR1 is SGHAT and CDR2 is FQNNGV. The CDR3 consists of 16 residues. With 5 bases clipped from V and 5 bases from J, the junction kept 11 bases outside the gene matches. The CDR3 reads CASSLRGQATNNEQFF. DNA for the CDR3: TGTGCCAGCAGCCTACGGGGACAGGCCACTAACAATGAGCAGTTCTTC.

This clone came up once. The rearrangement joins TRBV20-1 to TRBJ1-5; tentative D call: TRBD1 (5 bases). Deletions cut 3 bases from V and 9 bases from J, with 18 bases between. CDR1 and CDR2 from the germline V gene are DFQATT and SNEGSKA (reference sequence). The CDR3 runs 14 residues. CDR3: CSASTYGGTGPQHF. As DNA, the CDR3 is TGCAGTGCTAGTACGTATGGGGGAACCGGGCCCCAGCATTTT.

The CDR3 coding sequence is TGTGCCAGTAGTACAGGGGGATCGAAGCCCCAGCATTTT. Its protein product is CASSTGGSKPQHF. This chain connects TRBV19 to TRBJ1-5; 7 positions match TRBD1. Germline CDR1 is LNHDA and CDR2 is SQIVND (reference sequence). Trimming at V came to 4 bases and at J to 8 bases, leaving 5 bases not matched to a gene. This CDR3 contains 13 residues.

This clone was seen just once. The chain is built from TRBV2 and TRBJ1-5; unclear D gene. The CDR3 consists of 16 residues. Per germline, CDR1 SNHLY and CDR2 FYNNEI. V was shortened by 5 bases and J by 2 bases, with 16 bases between the two germline ends. The CDR3: CASSPPRQQGNQPQHF. CDR3 DNA: TGTGCCAGCAGTCCCCCTAGGCAGCAAGGCAATCAGCCCCAGCATTTT.

This chain connects TRBV6-4 to TRBJ1-4, with TRBD1 as a possible D gene (5 bases). Germline CDR1 reads MRHNA; CDR2 reads SNTAGT. The V gene lost 6 bases and the J gene lost 5 bases, with 10 bases spanning the gap. The CDR3 has 13 residues. CDR3 loop: CASSRDLNEKLFF. In DNA form, the CDR3 reads TGTGCCAGCAGCCGGGACCTCAATGAAAAACTGTTTTTT.

This clone was picked up one time. This chain links TRBV28 with TRBJ1-5, with TRBD1 identical over 8 bases. V trimming: 2 bases; J trimming: 11 bases; junction bases outside the gene matches: 14. From germline, CDR1 is MDHEN and CDR2 SYDVKM. The CDR3 consists of 16 residues. For the CDR3, the DNA is TGTGCCAGCAGTTTAGGGAGGACAGGGTTTCGGGTGGCCCAGCATTTT. This gives the protein CASSLGRTGFRVAQHF.

The chain recombines TRBV7-9 with TRBJ2-7; D is uncertain. The CDR3 has 15 amino acids. CDR1 is SEHNR and CDR2 is FQNEAQ in the germline V gene (reference sequence). V was pared by 1 base and J by 2 bases, with 12 bases between. CDR3 residues: CASSLVVRTTYEQYF. The CDR3 DNA reads as TGTGCCAGCAGCTTAGTGGTCCGGACGACCTACGAGCAGTACTTC.

About this clone itself: The germline gene is not matched at one end of the junction; a read error may be the cause. V is TRBV7-7 and J is TRBJ1-1, with D possibly TRBD1 on 6 matching bases. From germline, CDR1 is SSHAT and CDR2 FNYEAQ (reference sequence). CDR3 length equals 14 residues. CDR3 sequence reads: CASSCRTVNTEAFF. The CDR3 nucleotides read TGTGCTAGCAGCTGTAGGACAGTGAACACTGAAGCTTTCTTT.

The chain recombines TRBV24-1 with TRBJ2-5, with TRBD1 matching over 8 bases. This CDR3 contains 15 residues. Germline assignment: CDR1 KGHDR and CDR2 SFDVKD. With 3 bases clipped from V and 4 bases from J, the junction kept 6 bases outside the gene matches. The CDR3 protein is CATSDPTGTGETQYF. The CDR3 DNA sequence: TGTGCCACCAGTGATCCCACCGGGACAGGAGAGACCCAGTACTTC.

V usage is TRBV27 and J usage is TRBJ2-1; D tentatively fits TRBD1 or TRBD2 (5 bases each). The CDR3 runs 14 residues. Trimming left V 7 bases short and J 10 bases short, with 20 bases between. Germline lookup yields CDR1 MNHEY and CDR2 SMNVEV (reference sequence). The CDR3 sequence: CASKISGAPFEQFF. In DNA form, the CDR3 reads TGTGCCAGCAAAATCTCCGGGGCCCCGTTCGAGCAGTTCTTC.

The chain has TRBV7-8 and TRBJ2-2, with D unclear. Germline CDR1 and CDR2: SGHVS and FQNEAQ. With 8 bases removed from V and 6 bases from J, the gap between germline ends came to 13 bases. The CDR3 extends over 13 amino acids. The CDR3 loop is CASRQISPGELFF. The CDR3 DNA is TGTGCCAGCCGGCAGATCTCCCCCGGGGAGCTGTTTTTT.

This chain links TRBV9 with TRBJ2-2, with D possibly matching TRBD2 (6 bases). Germline V gene sequence: CDR1 SGDLS, CDR2 YYNGEE. This CDR3 comprises 16 residues. Trimming took 3 bases from V and 0 from J, leaving 12 bases between them. In nucleotides, the CDR3 is TGTGCCAGCAGCGACCCCCGACTAGCGAACACCGGGGAGCTGTTTTTT. This sequence encodes CASSDPRLANTGELFF.

The count of this clone is one. The rearrangement links TRBV25-1 to TRBJ1-4; possible D gene TRBD1, 6 bases. Trimming took 2 bases from V and 2 from J, leaving 6 bases between them. CDR3 length equals 14 residues. In germline, CDR1 is MGHDK, CDR2 SYGVNS. The CDR3 sequence: CASSETGTNEKLFF. In nucleotides, the CDR3 is TGTGCCAGCAGTGAAACAGGGACTAATGAAAAACTGTTTTTT.

This sequence joins TRBV4-1 and TRBJ2-3; a weak D match, TRBD2 (5 bases). Trimming took 2 bases from V and 6 from J, leaving 15 bases between them. Germline CDR1 and CDR2: MGHRA and YSYEKL. The CDR3 length is 15 residues. The DNA for the CDR3 is TGCGCCAGCAGCCAAAGATCCTTTCCGGGGGATACGCAGTATTTT. It encodes CASSQRSFPGDTQYF.

The CDR3 DNA is TGTGCCAGCAGTTTGGGGATGAGGCCTGGGGGGACCGGGGAGCTGTTTTTT. Amino acid sequence: CASSLGMRPGGTGELFF. The V and J genes are TRBV28 and TRBJ2-2; possible D gene TRBD2, 6 bases. The germline CDR1 and CDR2 sequences are MDHEN and SYDVKM. The CDR3 is 17 amino acids. V was trimmed by 3 bases and J by 5 bases, leaving 19 bases between them.

This rearrangement joins TRBV28 to TRBJ1-6; D unresolved. The length of the CDR3 is 13 residues. CDR1 and CDR2 from the germline V gene are MDHEN and SYDVKM. V lost 7 bases, J lost 9 bases, and 13 bases lay in between. The CDR3 loop reads CASKGSELSPLHF. Written as DNA, the CDR3 is TGTGCCAGCAAAGGGTCAGAACTTTCACCCCTCCACTTT.

The chain recombines TRBV5-4 with TRBJ2-6; a weak D match, TRBD1 (7 bases). This CDR3 is built from 17 residues. The germline CDR1 and CDR2 sequences are SGHNT and YYREEE (reference sequence). The ends were cut back, 1 base at V and 2 bases at J, with 13 bases in the middle. The CDR3 DNA reads as TGTGCCAGCAGCTTGTGGCAGGGGGGAACTGGGGCCAACGTCCTGACTTTC. It is translated as CASSLWQGGTGANVLTF.

The chain uses TRBV5-1 and TRBJ2-7; the D gene could be TRBD1 or TRBD2 (7 bases each). The CDR3 is made up of 15 amino acids. V lost 4 bases, J lost 0 bases, and 14 bases lay in between. Germline CDR1 reads SGHRS; CDR2 reads YFSETQ. CDR3 sequence (DNA): TGCGCCAGCAGCCAGGGGGAGGGGGGCTCCTACGAGCAGTACTTC. This codes for CASSQGEGGSYEQYF.

This clone was detected only a few times. The chain has TRBV5-1 and TRBJ1-1; TRBD1 matches 8 bases. CDR1 and CDR2 from the germline V gene are SGHRS and YFSETQ. V lost 2 bases and J lost 3; bases outside the gene matches: 6. This CDR3 spans 15 amino acids. The CDR3 coding sequence is TGCGCCAGCAGCTTACGTCCGGGACAGGACACTGAAGCTTTCTTT. It encodes CASSLRPGQDTEAFF.

Points on this clone: This sample also contains other DNA sequences that code for the same CDR3. The J gene is TRBJ1-1, the V gene TRBV19; D unclear. CDR3 length equals 14 residues. V lost 1 base and J 1 base, leaving 7 bases between the germline ends. CDR1 and CDR2 (germline): LNHDA, SQIVND (reference sequence). The CDR3, as DNA: TGTGCCAGTAGTATAGGAGGAGGGAACACTGAAGCTTTCTTT. Its translation: CASSIGGGNTEAFF.

The V and J genes are TRBV10-1 and TRBJ1-1, with D uncertain. Germline V CDR1 and CDR2: WNHNN, SYGVQD (reference sequence). The CDR3 is made up of 13 amino acids. With 2 bases removed from V and 6 bases from J, the gap between germline ends came to 10 bases. In DNA form, the CDR3 reads TGCGCCAGCAGTGAGAAATATGACGCTGAAGCTTTCTTT. This gives the protein CASSEKYDAEAFF.